This is a list of T cell receptor beta chains from one sample in a study of technical replicates of blood from a few donors. The protocol was immunoSEQ multiplex PCR, while the TCRdb copy is restricted to in-frame clones and leaves out a portion. The sample has around 80,000 clones; roughly 98% are singletons. Material: T cells isolated from PBMCs. These receptors all stem from a human donor in good health. CDR3s include the opening cysteine and the closing phenylalanine or tryptophan. D genes are given only for firm matches. Part of the rows lack a size; the others show once, few, many or a class for expanded clones.

d_gene	v_gene	abundance	j_gene	CDR3aa	CDR3nt
NA	TRBV29-1	NA	TRBJ2-5	CSAEPGQQETQYF	TGCAGCGCCGAGCCGGGACAACAAGAGACCCAGTACTTC
TRBD1	TRBV30	NA	TRBJ1-6	CAWGRDRVGLNSPLHF	TGTGCCTGGGGGAGGGACAGGGTTGGCCTTAATTCACCCCTCCACTTT
TRBD1	TRBV4-1	NA	TRBJ2-6	CASSQAGQGGVLTF	TGCGCCAGCAGCCAAGCGGGACAGGGAGGCGTCCTGACTTTC
NA	TRBV11-2	once	TRBJ1-1	CASSSYTEAFF	TGTGCCAGCAGTTCGTACACTGAAGCTTTCTTT
TRBD2	TRBV5-1	NA	TRBJ2-1	CASSTLAGGTFNEQFF	TGCGCCAGCAGCACACTAGCGGGAGGGACCTTCAATGAGCAGTTCTTC
NA	TRBV29-1	NA	TRBJ1-1	CSTGYYTEAFF	TGCAGTACAGGGTACTACACTGAAGCTTTCTTT
TRBD1	TRBV11-2	NA	TRBJ1-2	CASSSTGSGYGYTF	TGTGCCAGCAGCTCGACAGGGTCGGGGTATGGCTACACCTTC
NA	TRBV2	NA	TRBJ1-1	CASSESPDMNTEAFF	TGTGCCAGCAGTGAGTCGCCTGACATGAACACTGAAGCTTTCTTT
TRBD1	TRBV7-9	NA	TRBJ2-7	CASSQRGTATYEQYF	TGTGCCAGCAGCCAAAGGGGGACAGCCACCTACGAGCAGTACTTC
TRBD1	TRBV7-9	NA	TRBJ2-5	CASSFGQGGETQYF	TGTGCCAGCAGCTTTGGACAGGGGGGAGAGACCCAGTACTTC
NA	TRBV18	NA	TRBJ1-5	CASSPPSGQSNQPQHF	TGTGCCAGCTCACCACCATCCGGACAGAGCAATCAGCCCCAGCATTTT
TRBD2	TRBV6-5	NA	TRBJ2-1	CASSYRPAGTYNEQFF	TGTGCCAGCAGTTACCGCCCAGCGGGGACCTACAATGAGCAGTTCTTC
TRBD1	TRBV29-1	few	TRBJ1-1	CSAAGGAEAFF	TGCAGCGCTGCAGGGGGCGCTGAAGCTTTCTTT